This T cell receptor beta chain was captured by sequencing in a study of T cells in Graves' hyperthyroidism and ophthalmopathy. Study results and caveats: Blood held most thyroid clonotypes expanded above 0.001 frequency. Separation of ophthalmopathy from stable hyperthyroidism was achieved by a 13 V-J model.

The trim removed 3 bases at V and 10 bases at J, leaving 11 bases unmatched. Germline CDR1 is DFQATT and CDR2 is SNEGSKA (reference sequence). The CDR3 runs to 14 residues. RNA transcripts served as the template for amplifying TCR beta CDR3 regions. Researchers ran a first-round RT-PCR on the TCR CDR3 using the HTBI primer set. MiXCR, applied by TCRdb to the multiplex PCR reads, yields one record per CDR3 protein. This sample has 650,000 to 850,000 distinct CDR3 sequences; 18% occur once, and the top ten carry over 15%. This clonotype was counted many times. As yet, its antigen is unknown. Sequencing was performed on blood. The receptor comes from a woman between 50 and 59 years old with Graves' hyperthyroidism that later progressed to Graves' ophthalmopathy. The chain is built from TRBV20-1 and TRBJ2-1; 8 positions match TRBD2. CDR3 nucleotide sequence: TGCAGTGCTAGGCGGTCCAGCGGGGGTGGGGAGCAGTTCTTC. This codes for CSARRSSGGGEQFF.